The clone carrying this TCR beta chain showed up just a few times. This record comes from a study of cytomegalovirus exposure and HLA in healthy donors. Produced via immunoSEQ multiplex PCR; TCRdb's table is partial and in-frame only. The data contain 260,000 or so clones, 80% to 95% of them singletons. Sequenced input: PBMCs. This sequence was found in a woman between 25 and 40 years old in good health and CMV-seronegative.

The CDR3 DNA reads TGTGCCAGCACCTCTTGGGGGTCCTACGAGCAGTACTTC. The encoded protein is CASTSWGSYEQYF. The V and J genes are TRBV11-2 and TRBJ2-7; possibly TRBD1 or TRBD2 for D (5 bases each). The germline V gene has CDR1 SGHAT and CDR2 FQNNGV. The V end lost 7 bases, the J end lost 1 base, and 11 bases lay between the germline ends. This CDR3 is 13 amino acids long.